This T cell receptor beta chain stems from a study of neoadjuvant anti-PD-1 for oral cavity cancer. The time point here: after neoadjuvant nivolumab, at surgical resection. Looked up from germline, CDR1 is SGHAT and CDR2 is FQNNGV. The CDR3 is made up of 15 amino acids. The V end was cut by 0 bases, the J end by 4 bases, with 9 bases between. Assay: immunoSEQ multiplex PCR; the TCRdb copy retains only in-frame clones and omits some. The sample has about 9,500 clones; 55% to 75% are singletons. The count of this clone is one. Sequenced here: PBMCs, sampled after nivolumab (anti-PD-1) treatment. V is TRBV11-2 and J is TRBJ2-2; D ambiguous. This TCR was recovered from a person aged 35-79 years with oral cavity squamous cell carcinoma. CDR3 coding DNA: TGTGCCAGCAGCTTAGATCTCGCTGGCACCGGGGAGCTGTTTTTT. Protein: CASSLDLAGTGELFF.